Shown below are 3 T cell receptor beta chains from a single sample sequenced in a study of blood T cells in healthy people across ages. For the second PCR, which ran for about 7 to 11 cycles, a sample-barcoded 5' primer and a J-beta primer mix were used. TCRdb re-called the 5' RACE reads through MiXCR, storing one row per CDR3 protein. The sample includes 1.5 million to 2 million distinct CDR3 sequences, about 30% of them seen just once. Sequencing input: blood. The receptor source for this set is a woman younger than 45 in good health.

This clonotype was counted a few times. The germline gene is not matched at one end of the junction; a read error may be the cause. The rearrangement links TRBV7-2 to TRBJ2-7; D ambiguous. Germline V lookup: CDR1 SGHTA, CDR2 FQGNSA. The CDR3 runs 14 residues. CDR3 DNA: TGTGTCAGCAGCCGCGTCCCCCGCGGATACGAGCAGTACTTC. Translated, it gives CVSSRVPRGYEQYF.

This sequence joins TRBV18 and TRBJ1-4; TRBD1 matches 9 bases. Germline assignment: CDR1 KGHSH and CDR2 LQKENI. There are 16 residues in the CDR3. V shed 3 bases, J shed 1 base, and the junction held 3 bases outside the gene matches. The CDR3: CASSPGQGGTNEKLFF. The CDR3, as DNA: TGTGCCAGCTCACCGGGACAGGGCGGAACTAATGAAAAACTGTTTTTT.

This clonotype has at least ten counts. This chain joins TRBV7-2 and TRBJ2-7; no clear D gene. Germline CDR1 is SGHTA and CDR2 is FQGNSA. The V gene lost 2 bases and the J gene lost 4 bases, with 6 bases spanning the gap. The CDR3 length is 12 residues. Written as DNA, the CDR3 is TGTGCCAGCAGCTTATTAGTTTACGAGCAGTACTTC. Encoded protein: CASSLLVYEQYF.